This T cell receptor beta chain was documented in a study of cytomegalovirus exposure and HLA in healthy donors. Study-level results: Under in vitro conditions, a few CMV-associated chains were confirmed as specific for CMV antigens. In terms of immune exposure information, only CMV serostatus was available. As a later analysis showed, a missense DCLRE1C variant was linked to trimming of TCR beta V- and J-genes.

Losses at the gene ends were 0 bases for V and 2 bases for J; bases not matched to a gene: 9. The CDR3 loop spans 18 amino acids. The V gene's germline CDR1 is LNHNV and CDR2 YYDKDF (reference sequence). It was with 60 Vbeta and 13 Jbeta primers that the PCR ran. The protocol was immunoSEQ multiplex PCR, while the TCRdb copy is restricted to in-frame clones and leaves out a portion. The sample carries about 160,000 clones, roughly 70% recorded once. A note on this clone: The antigen remains unidentified.

Sequencing was done on a sample of PBMCs. The TCR comes from a man in his forties in good health and CMV-seropositive. J is TRBJ2-3 and V is TRBV15, with 9 bases lining up with TRBD2. Written as DNA, the CDR3 is TGTGCCACCAGCAGAGATCGGGCGGGGGGGCCGTCCACAGATACGCAGTATTTT. Translated, it gives CATSRDRAGGPSTDTQYF.